This T cell receptor beta chain was retrieved from a study of T-cell reconstitution after alpha-beta-depleted transplantation in children. General study results and limits: Expanded graft clones, several hundred of them, were reportedly the source of alpha-beta T cells about two months after transplant. It was newly produced T cells that mostly accounted for T-cell counts and diversity one year after transplant. Some patients owed their high day-60 TCRbeta diversity to surviving recipient T cells and thymic progenitors.

Unique molecular identifiers were used in preparing the TCRbeta library. From the PCR reads, TCRdb called clonotypes with MiXCR, one entry per CDR3 protein. The sample lists around 960,000 distinct CDR3 sequences, roughly 29% occurring once. This clonotype was detected a few times. Its antigen is still unknown. Germline CDR1 reads SQVTM; CDR2 reads ANQGSEA. This CDR3 spans 15 amino acids. V was cut by 5 bases and J by 0 bases, with 15 bases left in between. This TCR was sampled from a boy under two years old who had a stem cell transplant for SCID, so the T cells may come from the graft donor. The source was PBMCs, mostly from graft donor cells, collected 360 days after TCRalphabeta/CD19-depleted stem cell transplant. The V gene is TRBV29-1, the J gene TRBJ2-3, with D possibly matching TRBD1 (5 bases). Here the CDR3 DNA reads TGCAGCGTTAGGGGCCATATATCTAGCACAGATACGCAGTATTTT. It yields the protein CSVRGHISSTDTQYF.